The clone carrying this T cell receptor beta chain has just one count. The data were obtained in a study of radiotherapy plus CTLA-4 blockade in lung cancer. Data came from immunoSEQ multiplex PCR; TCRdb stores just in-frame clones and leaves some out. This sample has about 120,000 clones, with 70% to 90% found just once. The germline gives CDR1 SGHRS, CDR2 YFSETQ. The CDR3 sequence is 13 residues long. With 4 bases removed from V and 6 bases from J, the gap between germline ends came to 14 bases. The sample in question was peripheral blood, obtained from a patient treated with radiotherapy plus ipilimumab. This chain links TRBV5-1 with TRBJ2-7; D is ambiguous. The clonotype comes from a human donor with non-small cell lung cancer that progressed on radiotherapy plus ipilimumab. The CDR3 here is CASSPQPSVEQYF. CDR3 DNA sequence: TGCGCCAGCAGCCCCCAGCCTTCGGTCGAGCAGTACTTC.